The rows below give T cell receptor beta chains drawn from one sample of a study of blood T cell repertoires in COVID-19. TCRdb keeps only in-frame clones here, not all; method: immunoSEQ multiplex PCR. Among roughly 260,000 clones listed, around nine tenths were seen once. The sequenced material came from peripheral blood. The origin of the receptors is a woman between 40 and 50 years old who had recovered from COVID-19. Both conserved end residues are part of each CDR3. Each record gives: clone size, D gene, J gene, V gene, CDR3 DNA, CDR3 protein. A D gene is named only where the DNA matches it firmly. Size tells how often a clone was seen (once, few, many) or the class of an expanded clone, and some rows leave it out.

. TRBD1 TRBJ2-1 TRBV29-1 TGCAGCGTACCTACCGGGACAGGGGGCTACAATGAGCAGTTCTTC CSVPTGTGGYNEQFF
. . TRBJ2-1 TRBV25-1 TGTGCCAGCAGGAGATCACAACCGGGACTTGAGCAGTTCTTC CASRRSQPGLEQFF
. . TRBJ1-1 TRBV18 TGTGCCAGCTCACCAGTTAGCCGAAACACTGAAGCTTTCTTT CASSPVSRNTEAFF
. TRBD2 TRBJ2-7 TRBV5-1 TGCGCCAGCAGCTTGGCATCGGGGGGTTTCTCCTACGAGCAGTACTTC CASSLASGGFSYEQYF
once TRBD1 TRBJ1-1 TRBV23-1 TGCGCCAGCAGTCAATCCCAGGGACAGGGAAGTGGGGAAGCTTTCTTT CASSQSQGQGSGEAFF
. . TRBJ1-1 TRBV19 TGTGCCAGTAGTACTACAGATATTGAAGCTTTCTTT CASSTTDIEAFF
. TRBD1 TRBJ1-1 TRBV7-3 TGTGCCAGCAGCTCAGGACAGGGAGGGAACACTGAAGCTTTCTTT CASSSGQGGNTEAFF
. TRBD1 TRBJ1-2 TRBV27 TGTGCCAGCAGTCCCCGACAGGGTAACTATGGCTACACCTTC CASSPRQGNYGYTF
. TRBD1 TRBJ1-2 TRBV29-1 TGCAGCGCCGTTCCCATGGGACAGGGGACACTCCGTTCCTATGGCTACACCTTC CSAVPMGQGTLRSYGYTF
. TRBD1 TRBJ2-7 TRBV28 TGTGCCAGCAGGGGGAACTCAGACAGGGCACGCTCCCCCTACGAGCAGTACTTC CASRGNSDRARSPYEQYF
once . TRBJ1-2 TRBV10-3 TGTGCCATCAGGAGGGATAACTATGGCTACACCTTC CAIRRDNYGYTF
. TRBD1 TRBJ2-6 TRBV5-1 TGCGCCAGCAGCCTAAGTGCCGGGACAGGGACTTCTGGGGCCAACGTCCTGACTTTC CASSLSAGTGTSGANVLTF
once TRBD1 TRBJ2-2 TRBV20-1 TGCAGTGCTAGTAGGCCACAGGGGGCCTCCGGGGAGCTGTTTTTT CSASRPQGASGELFF
. . TRBJ2-7 TRBV18 TGTGCCAGCTCACCAGTGGCGGGGCTCTTACCCTACGAGCAGTACTTC CASSPVAGLLPYEQYF
. TRBD1 TRBJ1-1 TRBV9 TGTGCCAGCAGCGTAGCGGGACAGCCGGGCACTGAAGCTTTCTTT CASSVAGQPGTEAFF
. TRBD1 TRBJ2-6 TRBV7-6 TGTGCCAGCAGCTTAGGGGACAGGGGTTCCGGGGCCAACGTCCTGACTTTC CASSLGDRGSGANVLTF
. TRBD2 TRBJ2-3 TRBV28 TGTGCCAGCAGTCCGCAAAGACTAGCGGGGGGGAATACGCAGTATTTT CASSPQRLAGGNTQYF
. TRBD1 TRBJ1-1 TRBV4-1 TGCGCCAGCAGCCTTACACCACCCGGGACAGCTAGTAAGAACACTGAAGCTTTCTTT CASSLTPPGTASKNTEAFF
once . TRBJ2-2 TRBV6-2/TRBV6-3 TGTGCCAGCAGTTGGGACACCAAGAACACCGGGGAGCTGTTTTTT CASSWDTKNTGELFF
. TRBD1 TRBJ2-7 TRBV7-2 TGTGCCAGCAGCTTAGCGGGACAGGGTTCCCACGAGCAGTACTTC CASSLAGQGSHEQYF
once TRBD2 TRBJ2-1 TRBV29-1 TGCAGCCTAGCGGGACTAGCGGCCAATGAGCAGTTCTTC CSLAGLAANEQFF
. . TRBJ2-2 TRBV28 TGTGCCAGCAGTCCTAATCAGCGGCGGAACACCGGGGAGCTGTTTTTT CASSPNQRRNTGELFF
. . TRBJ2-3 TRBV18 TGTGCCAGCTCACGTGAGGATACGCAGTATTTT CASSREDTQYF
once TRBD2 TRBJ2-5 TRBV3-1/TRBV3-2 TGTGCCAGCAGCCAAGGGAGCGGGGTCGGAGAGACCCAGTACTTC CASSQGSGVGETQYF
. TRBD1 TRBJ2-3 TRBV20-1 TGCAGTGCTAGTCGGACAGGGGATGGGACAGATACGCAGTATTTT CSASRTGDGTDTQYF
. TRBD1 TRBJ1-2 TRBV5-1 TGCGCCAGCAGCTTGGTGGGACAGGGTACCCCTTATGGCTACACCTTC CASSLVGQGTPYGYTF
. . TRBJ2-1 TRBV18 TGTGCCAGCTCAGCCGGTCACGTGAGAGCGAGAAGCTCCTACAATGAGCAGTTCTTC CASSAGHVRARSSYNEQFF
. TRBD1 TRBJ2-4 TRBV5-4 TGTGCCAGCAGCTCAGGACAGGGCATAGCCAAAAACATTCAGTACTTC CASSSGQGIAKNIQYF
. TRBD2 TRBJ2-5 TRBV2 TGTGCCAGCACCAGCCCCACTGGGGGGGGCCAAGAGACCCAGTACTTC CASTSPTGGGQETQYF
. TRBD2 TRBJ2-1 TRBV7-9 TGTGCCAGCAGCTCACCAATGGGGGGGAGGAACTCCTACAATGAGCAGTTCTTC CASSSPMGGRNSYNEQFF
once TRBD2 TRBJ2-5 TRBV7-3 TGTGCCAGCAGTCCAGGCACTAGCGGGAGGTTGGAGACCCAGTACTTC CASSPGTSGRLETQYF
. . TRBJ2-7 TRBV21-1 TGTGCCAGCAGCACAGGCCAACCCCAAACTAGGCCCCCCTCGAGGGCCTGGTACGAGCAGTACTTC CASSTGQPQTRPPSRAWYEQYF
. . TRBJ2-5 TRBV29-1 TGCAGCGTGACTAACAGGGTTCAAGAGACCCAGTACTTC CSVTNRVQETQYF
once TRBD2 TRBJ2-1 TRBV27 TGTGCCAGCAGTTTCGGACTAGCGGGGTACTACAATGAGCAGTTCTTC CASSFGLAGYYNEQFF
few . TRBJ2-7 TRBV4-2 TGTGCCAGCAGCCAAGATCGGGGCGGGACCTACTCCTACGAGCAGTACTTC CASSQDRGGTYSYEQYF
. . TRBJ1-5 TRBV10-3 TGTGCCATCACCTGGGACAAAAATCAGCCCCAGCATTTT CAITWDKNQPQHF
. TRBD1 TRBJ1-2 TRBV3-1/TRBV3-2 TGTGCCAGCAGCCACGACAGGGAGCCTTTCTATGGCTACACCTTC CASSHDREPFYGYTF
few . TRBJ1-2 TRBV12-3/TRBV12-4 TGTGCCAGCAGTTTCTCGGGGTATGGCTACACCTTC CASSFSGYGYTF
few TRBD1 TRBJ1-5 TRBV7-9 TGTGCCAGCAGCTTAGTAGGGGGCCAGGGTCAGCCCCAGCATTTT CASSLVGGQGQPQHF
. . TRBJ1-5 TRBV19 TGTGCCAGTAGTATGGGCCGGGGTCTCGGCAATCAGCCCCAGCATTTT CASSMGRGLGNQPQHF
. TRBD1 TRBJ1-2 TRBV27 TGTGCCAGCAGTGAGAGACTACAGGGGGCGCATGGCTACACCTTC CASSERLQGAHGYTF
. TRBD2 TRBJ2-3 TRBV5-4 TGTGCCAGCAGCCGAACCGGGACTAGGGGTGGAGATACGCAGTATTTT CASSRTGTRGGDTQYF
few TRBD1 TRBJ2-1 TRBV10-3 TGTGCCACCAGGGGGACAGACCACTACAATGAGCAGTTCTTC CATRGTDHYNEQFF
. TRBD1 TRBJ2-7 TRBV28 TGTGCCACCCAGGGGGCTAAGTCCTACGAGCAGTACTTC CATQGAKSYEQYF
. . TRBJ2-3 TRBV19 TGTGCCAGTAGTATCGAGACCCCAAACACAGATGGTACGCAGTATTTT CASSIETPNTDGTQYF
. TRBD2 TRBJ2-1 TRBV19 TGTGCCAGTACCCCTAGCGGGGGGGCTCGGGACAATGAGCAGTTCTTC CASTPSGGARDNEQFF
. . TRBJ2-7 TRBV6-6 TGTGCCAGCAGTTACTCCGCAGGGAACGAGCAGTACTTC CASSYSAGNEQYF
. TRBD2 TRBJ2-7 TRBV7-2 TGTGCCAGCAGCTTAGGATCTAGCGGGGGTACCTCCTACGAGCAGTACTTC CASSLGSSGGTSYEQYF
. . TRBJ1-5 TRBV6-2/TRBV6-3 TGTGCCAGCAGTTACACGGGAAGCAATCAGCCCCAGCATTTT CASSYTGSNQPQHF
. . TRBJ2-2 TRBV4-2 TGTGCCAGCAGCCTCCGAGGGACACCGAACACCGGGGAGCTGTTTTTT CASSLRGTPNTGELFF
. . TRBJ1-2 TRBV28 TGTGCCAGCACCCCAGGGAAGTTTTTTGGCTACACCTTC CASTPGKFFGYTF
once . TRBJ2-3 TRBV7-3 TGTGCCAGCAGCCCACAACCAGGGAGGATCACAGATACGCAGTATTTT CASSPQPGRITDTQYF
. . TRBJ2-1 TRBV9 TGTGCCAGCAGCGTAGGGGGCGGCAACGGTGAGCAGTTCTTC CASSVGGGNGEQFF
. TRBD1 TRBJ1-1 TRBV24-1 TGTGCCACCAGCGGACAGGGGGCGAGGGCTGAAGCTTTCTTT CATSGQGARAEAFF